These 23 T cell receptor beta chains were all obtained from the same sample, sequenced in a study of blood T cells in healthy people across ages (dated by TCRdb to the mid-2010s). Receptor libraries were prepared by 5' RACE. Data came from an Illumina HiSeq 2500. The second PCR ran for about 6 to 11 cycles and used a J-beta primer mix along with a sample-barcoded 5' primer. TCRdb handled the public reads itself, with Q25 trimming in fastp and clone calling in MiXCR, and kept productive beta chains. For every CDR3 protein sequence, its rows merge into one entry that carries the most common genes and DNA. The sample data list about 400,000 distinct CDR3 sequences, and approximately 51% of these were observed just once. The ten top clones hold approximately 51% of the sample. The specimen sequenced was blood. The source of these receptors is a man aged 55 to 70 in good health.

This clonotype was recorded a few times. The rearrangement uses TRBV3-1 and TRBJ2-7; D may be TRBD1 or TRBD2 (6 bases each). The CDR3 is 16 residues long. CDR1 LGHDT and CDR2 YNNKEL come from the germline V gene (reference sequence). Deletions cut 0 bases from V and 2 bases from J, with 14 bases between. In DNA, the CDR3 is TGTGCCAGCAGCCAAGAGGGGGGACACGGACCCTACGAGCAGTACTTC. Protein sequence: CASSQEGGHGPYEQYF.

This clonotype appeared once. The CDR3: CSASASGVSYNEQFF. The CDR3 coding sequence is TGCAGTGCTAGCGCCAGCGGGGTTTCCTACAATGAGCAGTTCTTC. V is TRBV20-1 and J is TRBJ2-1; 7 nucleotides align to TRBD2. The CDR3 totals 15 residues. The germline V gene encodes CDR1 DFQATT and CDR2 SNEGSKA (reference sequence). J lost 1 base, V lost 3 bases, and 6 bases had no gene match.

About this clonotype: Given a much more abundant clone one base away, this may be a read error. The chain recombines TRBV27 with TRBJ2-5, with TRBD2 matching over 7 bases. Trimming cost V 8 bases and J 5 bases; bases outside gene matches: 11. This CDR3 is 14 amino acids long. Per germline, CDR1 MNHEY and CDR2 SMNVEV (reference sequence). CDR3 region: CASGRKRGHETQYF. The CDR3 DNA is TGTGCCAGCGGGAGGAAGCGGGGCCATGAGACCCAGTACTTC.

The rearrangement links TRBV24-1 to TRBJ2-4, with TRBD2 matching over 12 bases. After removal of 3 bases from V and 0 bases from J, the junction contained 2 bases not matched to a gene. Looked up from germline, CDR1 is KGHDR and CDR2 is SFDVKD. The CDR3 runs 17 residues. This chain's CDR3 is CATSDTGLAGAKNIQYF. The CDR3 nucleotides are TGTGCCACCAGTGATACGGGACTAGCGGGAGCCAAAAACATTCAGTACTTC.

The rearrangement uses TRBV5-1 and TRBJ2-3, with TRBD1 identical over 7 bases. The CDR3 is made up of 15 amino acids. With 4 bases clipped from V and 1 base from J, the junction kept 6 bases outside the gene matches. The germline V gene encodes CDR1 SGHRS and CDR2 YFSETQ. The CDR3 spells CASSRGTVGTDTQYF. CDR3 bases: TGCGCCAGCAGCAGAGGGACAGTGGGCACAGATACGCAGTATTTT. Drawing the rest from reference TRBV5-1 and TRBJ2-3, the complete variable domain is KAGVTQTPRYLIKTRGQQVTLSCSPISGHRSVSWYQQTPGQGLQFLFEYFSETQRNKGNFPGRFSGRQFSNSRSEMNVSTLELGDSALYLCASSRGTVGTDTQYFGPGTRLTVL.

The V call is TRBV27, the J call TRBJ2-3, with 13 bases fitting TRBD2. Losses at the gene ends were 6 bases for V and 2 bases for J; bases not matched to a gene: 5. The CDR3 is 16 amino acids. CDR1 is MNHEY, CDR2 SMNVEV, per germline (reference sequence). CDR3 region: CASRLGLAGYTDTQYF. CDR3 coding DNA: TGTGCCAGCAGGTTGGGACTAGCGGGGTACACAGATACGCAGTATTTT.

This clonotype is a singleton in its sample. J is TRBJ2-4 and V is TRBV5-6; TRBD2 aligns across 8 bases. V lost 4 bases, J lost 1 base, and 7 bases stayed unmatched. Germline-derived CDR1 and CDR2 are SGHDT and YYEEEE. The CDR3 covers 16 residues. The CDR3 protein is CASSPGGAPAKNIQYF. For the CDR3, the DNA is TGTGCCAGCAGCCCGGGAGGGGCGCCGGCCAAAAACATTCAGTACTTC.

The chain carries TRBV4-2 and TRBJ2-1; weak D call: TRBD1 (6 bases). CDR3 length equals 14 residues. The V and J ends lost 1 base and 6 bases respectively, with 10 bases between them. Germline V lookup: CDR1 LGHNA, CDR2 YNFKEQ. CDR3: CASSQVGQINEQFF. DNA of the CDR3: TGTGCCAGCAGCCAAGTGGGACAAATCAATGAGCAGTTCTTC.

The J gene is TRBJ2-5, the V gene TRBV11-2; D possibly corresponds to TRBD1 (7 bases). Germline V CDR1 and CDR2: SGHAT, FQNNGV. V was trimmed by 5 bases and J by 4 bases, leaving 14 bases between them. The CDR3 sequence is 14 residues long. The chain's CDR3 is CASSHGGGRETQYF. The DNA of the CDR3 is TGTGCCAGCAGCCACGGAGGGGGCCGAGAGACCCAGTACTTC. The whole variable domain, filled in from reference TRBV11-2 and TRBJ2-5, reads EAGVAQSPRYKIIEKRQSVAFWCNPISGHATLYWYQQILGQGPKLLIQFQNNGVVDDSQLPKDRFSAERLKGVDSTLKIQPAKLEDSAVYLCASSHGGGRETQYFGPGTRLLVL.

This clonotype was seen a handful of times. The gene calls are TRBV6-5 and TRBJ2-6, with 10 bases fitting TRBD1. V dropped 0 bases and J dropped 1; count of bases not matched to a gene: 0. The germline V gene has CDR1 MNHEY and CDR2 SVGAGI. CDR3 length equals 17 residues. CDR3 DNA: TGTGCCAGCAGTTACTCGGGACAGGGGTCTGGGGCCAACGTCCTGACTTTC. This gives the protein CASSYSGQGSGANVLTF.

This clonotype occurred a few times. V usage is TRBV20-1 and J usage is TRBJ2-5; a weak D match, TRBD2 (5 bases). The J call is uncertain, as TRBJ2-4 better fits the DNA end. The CDR3 extends over 11 amino acids. Germline assignment: CDR1 DFQATT and CDR2 SNEGSKA (reference sequence). The CDR3 region has the DNA TGCAGTGCTAGGGGAAGCGGCATTCAGTACTTC. Translating it yields CSARGSGIQYF.

A note on this clonotype: At one end the junction does not follow the germline gene, possibly because of a read error. The CDR3 region is CAGSQDVLASGYNEQFF. CDR3 DNA: TGCGCCGGCAGCCAAGACGTATTGGCTAGCGGGTACAATGAGCAGTTCTTC. This sequence joins TRBV4-3 and TRBJ2-1, with TRBD2 matching over 8 bases. Germline V gene lookup returns CDR1 LGHNA and CDR2 YSLEER. The CDR3 extends over 17 amino acids.

The rearrangement joins TRBV12-3 or TRBV12-4 to TRBJ2-7; 8 bases match TRBD1. The CDR3 contains 13 residues. J was trimmed by 4 bases and V by 3 bases; bases with no gene match: 2. CDR3 amino acids: CASSFTGGYEQYF. The CDR3 DNA sequence: TGTGCCAGCAGTTTCACAGGGGGGTACGAGCAGTACTTC.

This clonotype was seen only a few times. This CDR3 reads CASSQGPSGSMYEQYF. The CDR3 DNA follows: TGTGCCAGCAGCCAAGGGCCTAGCGGGAGCATGTACGAGCAGTACTTC. V gene TRBV9 combines with J gene TRBJ2-7; 10 positions match TRBD2. The CDR3 loop spans 16 amino acids. Germline V gene lookup returns CDR1 SGDLS and CDR2 YYNGEE. Trimming cost V 4 bases and J 4 bases; bases outside gene matches: 11.

This clonotype was seen a few times. V is TRBV3-1 and J is TRBJ1-2, with a possible D match to TRBD1 (6 bases). The V gene's germline CDR1 is LGHDT and CDR2 YNNKEL (reference sequence). The V gene lost 3 bases and the J gene lost 4 bases, with 9 bases spanning the gap. The CDR3 is made up of 13 amino acids. CDR3 nucleotide sequence: TGTGCCAGCAGCCAGGGGGGCGGCTATGGCTACACCTTC. This encodes CASSQGGGYGYTF.

This clonotype appeared many times. The gene calls are TRBV6-5 and TRBJ2-3; 8 positions match TRBD2. This CDR3 contains 15 residues. CDR1 MNHEY and CDR2 SVGAGI come from the germline V gene. V shed 6 bases and J 2 bases; nucleotides not matched to a gene: 7. CDR3 nucleotides: TGTGCCAGCAGCCTCACTAGCGGCCCCACAGATACGCAGTATTTT. It yields the protein CASSLTSGPTDTQYF.

A few counts support this clonotype. This rearrangement joins TRBV4-2 to TRBJ2-7; no clear D. CDR1 is LGHNA and CDR2 is YNFKEQ in the germline V gene. CDR3 length: 17 amino acids. Trimming shortened V by 0 bases and J by 3 bases, and 18 bases separated the two germline ends. The CDR3 loop is CASSQDAYRNSRYEQYF. DNA for the CDR3: TGTGCCAGCAGCCAAGATGCCTATCGAAACTCCCGCTACGAGCAGTACTTC.

This clonotype counts as medium-sized (0.01 to 0.1%). The chain is built from TRBV7-2 and TRBJ2-5; 7 bases are shared with TRBD2. The germline V gene has CDR1 SGHTA and CDR2 FQGNSA. The CDR3 sequence is 12 residues long. V lost 4 bases to trimming and J lost 7 bases; unmatched junction nucleotides: 3. CDR3 residues: CASSWTGGTQYF. The CDR3 region has the DNA TGTGCCAGCAGCTGGACGGGGGGGACCCAGTACTTC.

This clonotype was recorded many times. The V call is TRBV5-1, the J call TRBJ2-1; 7 nucleotides line up with TRBD2. The trim removed 4 bases at V and 3 bases at J, leaving 7 bases unmatched. This CDR3 is 15 amino acids long. From germline, CDR1 is SGHRS and CDR2 YFSETQ. CDR3 sequence: CASSGASGDYNEQFF. In DNA, the CDR3 is TGCGCCAGCAGCGGGGCTAGCGGAGACTACAATGAGCAGTTCTTC.

The chain combines TRBV10-3 with TRBJ1-2; maybe TRBD1 (6 bases). V was trimmed by 6 bases and J by 5 bases, leaving 13 bases between them. The CDR3 is 13 residues long. From germline, CDR1 is ENHRY and CDR2 SYGVKD. The CDR3 here is CAISRDTRYGYTF. Written as DNA, the CDR3 is TGTGCCATCAGCCGGGACACTCGTTATGGCTACACCTTC.

CDR3 region: CASSPFMGKCWETQYF. The CDR3 coding sequence is TGTGCCAGCTCGCCCTTCATGGGGAAGTGTTGGGAGACCCAGTACTTC. The chain has TRBV18 and TRBJ2-5; no reliable D call. CDR3 length: 16 amino acids. CDR1 is KGHSH, CDR2 LQKENI, per germline. Between the trimmed V and J ends, which lost 6 bases and 5 bases, there was a span of 22 bases.

This chain joins TRBV2 and TRBJ1-2, with D hard to call. CDR1 and CDR2 from the germline V gene are SNHLY and FYNNEI. Trimming left V 1 base short and J 5 bases short, with 11 bases between. CDR3 length equals 14 residues. Here the CDR3 reads CASSEGTYRYGYTF. The CDR3 nucleotides read TGTGCCAGCAGTGAAGGGACTTACCGTTATGGCTACACCTTC.

This clonotype was found a few times. This CDR3 reads CASRSEPLGGYTF. CDR3 coding DNA: TGCGCCAGCAGGAGTGAACCACTGGGAGGCTACACCTTC. The chain carries TRBV5-1 and TRBJ1-2; D is undetermined. The germline V gene encodes CDR1 SGHRS and CDR2 YFSETQ. The CDR3 covers 13 residues. V was cut by 5 bases and J by 8 bases, with 16 bases left in between.